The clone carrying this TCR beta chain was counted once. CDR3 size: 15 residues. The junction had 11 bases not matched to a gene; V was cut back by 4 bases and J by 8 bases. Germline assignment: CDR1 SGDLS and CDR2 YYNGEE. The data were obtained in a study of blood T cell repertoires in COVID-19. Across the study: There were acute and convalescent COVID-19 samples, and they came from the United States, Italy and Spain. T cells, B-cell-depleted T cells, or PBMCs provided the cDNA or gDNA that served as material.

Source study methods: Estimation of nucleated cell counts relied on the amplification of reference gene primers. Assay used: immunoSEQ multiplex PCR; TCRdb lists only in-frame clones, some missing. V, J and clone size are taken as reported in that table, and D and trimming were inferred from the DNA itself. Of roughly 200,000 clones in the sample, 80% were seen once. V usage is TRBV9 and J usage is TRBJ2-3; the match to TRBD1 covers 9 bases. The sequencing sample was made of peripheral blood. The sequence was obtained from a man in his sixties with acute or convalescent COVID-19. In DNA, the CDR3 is TGTGCCAGCAGCTATTCGGGACAGGGAAGAGGTACGCAGTATTTT. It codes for CASSYSGQGRGTQYF.